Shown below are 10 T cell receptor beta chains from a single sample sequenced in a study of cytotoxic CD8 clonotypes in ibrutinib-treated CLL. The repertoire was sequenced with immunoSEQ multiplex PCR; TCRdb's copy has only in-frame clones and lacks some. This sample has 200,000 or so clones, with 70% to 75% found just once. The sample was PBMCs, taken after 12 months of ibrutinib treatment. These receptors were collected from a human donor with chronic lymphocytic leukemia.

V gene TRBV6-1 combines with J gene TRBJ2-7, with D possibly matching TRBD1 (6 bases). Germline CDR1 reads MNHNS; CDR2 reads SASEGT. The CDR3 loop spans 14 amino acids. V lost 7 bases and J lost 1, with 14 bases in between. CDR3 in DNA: TGTGCCAGCACTCTGAGGACAGAGTCCTACGAGCAGTACTTC. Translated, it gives CASTLRTESYEQYF.

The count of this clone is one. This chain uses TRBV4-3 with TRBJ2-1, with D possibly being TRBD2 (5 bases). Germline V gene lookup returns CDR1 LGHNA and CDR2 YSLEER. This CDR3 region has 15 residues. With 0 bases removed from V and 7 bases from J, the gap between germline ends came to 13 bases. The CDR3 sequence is CASSQDGNRINEQFF. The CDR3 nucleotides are TGCGCCAGCAGCCAAGACGGGAACAGAATAAATGAGCAGTTCTTC.

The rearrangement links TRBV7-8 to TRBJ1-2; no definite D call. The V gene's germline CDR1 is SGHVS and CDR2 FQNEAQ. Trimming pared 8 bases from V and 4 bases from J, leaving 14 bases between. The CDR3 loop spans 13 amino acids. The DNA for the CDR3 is TGTGCCAGCGGATCAACGCGGGTCTATGGCTACACCTTC. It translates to CASGSTRVYGYTF. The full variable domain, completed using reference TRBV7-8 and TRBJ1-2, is GAGVSQSPRYKVAKRGQDVALRCDPISGHVSLFWYQQALGQGPEFLTYFQNEAQLDKSGLPSDRFFAERPEGSVSTLKIQRTQQEDSAVYLCASGSTRVYGYTFGSGTRLTVV.

CDR3 sequence (DNA): TGTGCCAGCAGCCGCAACGAGGGAAACGGTGGCTACACCTTC. Its translation is CASSRNEGNGGYTF. The rearrangement links TRBV6-5 to TRBJ1-2; D not certain. The germline gives CDR1 MNHEY, CDR2 SVGAGI. V lost 6 bases, J lost 7 bases, and 18 bases lay in between. The CDR3 has 14 residues.

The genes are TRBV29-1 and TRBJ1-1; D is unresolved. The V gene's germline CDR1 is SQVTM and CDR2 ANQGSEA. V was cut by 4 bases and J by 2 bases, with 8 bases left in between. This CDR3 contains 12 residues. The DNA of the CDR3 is TGCAGCGTTGGGGAGGGAAACACTGAAGCTTTCTTT. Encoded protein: CSVGEGNTEAFF.

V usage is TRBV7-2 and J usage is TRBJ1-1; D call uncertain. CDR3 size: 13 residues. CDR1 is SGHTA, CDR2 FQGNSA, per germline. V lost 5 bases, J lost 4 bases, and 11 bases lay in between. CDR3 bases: TGTGCCAGCAGCCCTGGCCCGGTCACTGAAGCTTTCTTT. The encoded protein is CASSPGPVTEAFF.

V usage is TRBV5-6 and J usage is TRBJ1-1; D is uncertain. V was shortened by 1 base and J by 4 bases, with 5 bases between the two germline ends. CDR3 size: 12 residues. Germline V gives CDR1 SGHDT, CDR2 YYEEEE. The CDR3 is CASSLYGTEAFF. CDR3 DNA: TGTGCCAGCAGCTTGTACGGCACTGAAGCTTTCTTT. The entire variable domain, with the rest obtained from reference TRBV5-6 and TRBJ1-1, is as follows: DAGVTQSPTHLIKTRGQQVTLRCSPKSGHDTVSWYQQALGQGPQFIFQYYEEEERQRGNFPDRFSGHQFPNYSSELNVNALLLGDSALYLCASSLYGTEAFFGQGTRLTVV.

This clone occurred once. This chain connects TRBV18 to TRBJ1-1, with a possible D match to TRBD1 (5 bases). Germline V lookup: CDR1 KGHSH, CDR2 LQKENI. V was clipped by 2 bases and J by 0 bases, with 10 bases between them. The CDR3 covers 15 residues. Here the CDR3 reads CASSPSGYVNTEAFF. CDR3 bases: TGTGCCAGCTCACCATCAGGGTACGTGAACACTGAAGCTTTCTTT.

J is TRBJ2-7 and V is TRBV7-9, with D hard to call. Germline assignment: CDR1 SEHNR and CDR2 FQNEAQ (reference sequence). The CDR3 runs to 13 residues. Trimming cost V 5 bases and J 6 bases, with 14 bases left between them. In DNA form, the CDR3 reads TGTGCCAGCAGCCCCCGGACGAACGCCGAGCAGTACTTC. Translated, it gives CASSPRTNAEQYF. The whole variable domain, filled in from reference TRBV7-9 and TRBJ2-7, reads DTGVSQNPRHKITKRGQNVTFRCDPISEHNRLYWYRQTLGQGPEFLTYFQNEAQLEKSRLLSDRFSAERPKGSFSTLEIQRTEQGDSAMYLCASSPRTNAEQYFGPGTRLTVT.

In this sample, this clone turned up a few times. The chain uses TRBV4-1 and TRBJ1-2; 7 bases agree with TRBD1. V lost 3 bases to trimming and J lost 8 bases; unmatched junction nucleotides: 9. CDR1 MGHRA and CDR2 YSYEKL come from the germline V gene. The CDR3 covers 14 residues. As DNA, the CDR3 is TGCGCCAGCAGCCAGAGTACAGGGGCGGGCGGCTACACCTTC. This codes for CASSQSTGAGGYTF.